This TCR beta chain is from a study of tumor and adjacent non-tumor tissue in lung cancer. Study summary: Some 3.9 million productive TCRbeta reads were obtained per sample on average.

TCRbeta libraries were built with three rounds of nested PCR, modified from ARM-PCR. MiXCR, run by TCRdb on the multiplex PCR reads, gives a single entry per CDR3 protein. This sample has fewer than 120,000 distinct CDR3 sequences, with over 75% found just once. The template was RNA from unsorted bulk tissue. Newly diagnosed lung cancer patients had thoracic surgery in China, August–late 2014, without prior chemotherapy. About this clonotype itself: The junction does not match germline at one end; this may be a read error.

The sequence derives from a man aged 65 to 79 with non-small cell lung cancer. Sample: lung tumor tissue.

The CDR3 coding sequence is TGTGCCATCAGCTTGGAGGTTAACTATGGCTACACGTTC. Amino acids: CAISLEVNYGYTF. The chain recombines TRBV5-4 with TRBJ1-2; D gene ambiguous. Looked up from germline, CDR1 is SGHNT and CDR2 is YYREEE (reference sequence). CDR3 length: 13 residues.